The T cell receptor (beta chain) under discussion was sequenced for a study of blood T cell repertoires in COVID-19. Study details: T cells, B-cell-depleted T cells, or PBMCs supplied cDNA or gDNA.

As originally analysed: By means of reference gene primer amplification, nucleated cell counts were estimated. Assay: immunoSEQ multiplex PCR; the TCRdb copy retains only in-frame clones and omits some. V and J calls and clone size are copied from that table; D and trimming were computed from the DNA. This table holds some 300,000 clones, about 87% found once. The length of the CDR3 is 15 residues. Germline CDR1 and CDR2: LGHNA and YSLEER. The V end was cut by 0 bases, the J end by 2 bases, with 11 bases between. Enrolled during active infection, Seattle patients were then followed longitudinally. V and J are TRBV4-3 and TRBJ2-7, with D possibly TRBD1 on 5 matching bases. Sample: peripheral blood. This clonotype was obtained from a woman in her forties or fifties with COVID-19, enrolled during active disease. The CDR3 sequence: CASSQDPAGPYEQYF. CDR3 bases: TGCGCCAGCAGCCAAGACCCGGCAGGGCCCTACGAGCAGTACTTC.